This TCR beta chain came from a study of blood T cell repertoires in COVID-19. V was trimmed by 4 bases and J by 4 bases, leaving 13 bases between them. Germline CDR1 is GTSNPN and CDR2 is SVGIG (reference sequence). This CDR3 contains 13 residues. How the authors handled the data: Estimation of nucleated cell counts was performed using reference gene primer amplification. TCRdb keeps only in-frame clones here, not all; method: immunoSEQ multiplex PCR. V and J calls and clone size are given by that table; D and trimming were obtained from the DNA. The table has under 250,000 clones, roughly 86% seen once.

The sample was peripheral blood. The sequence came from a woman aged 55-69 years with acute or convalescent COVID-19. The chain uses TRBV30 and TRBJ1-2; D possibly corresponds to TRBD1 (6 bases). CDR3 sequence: CAWIMTGGYGYTF. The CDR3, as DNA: TGTGCCTGGATTATGACAGGCGGCTATGGCTACACCTTC.